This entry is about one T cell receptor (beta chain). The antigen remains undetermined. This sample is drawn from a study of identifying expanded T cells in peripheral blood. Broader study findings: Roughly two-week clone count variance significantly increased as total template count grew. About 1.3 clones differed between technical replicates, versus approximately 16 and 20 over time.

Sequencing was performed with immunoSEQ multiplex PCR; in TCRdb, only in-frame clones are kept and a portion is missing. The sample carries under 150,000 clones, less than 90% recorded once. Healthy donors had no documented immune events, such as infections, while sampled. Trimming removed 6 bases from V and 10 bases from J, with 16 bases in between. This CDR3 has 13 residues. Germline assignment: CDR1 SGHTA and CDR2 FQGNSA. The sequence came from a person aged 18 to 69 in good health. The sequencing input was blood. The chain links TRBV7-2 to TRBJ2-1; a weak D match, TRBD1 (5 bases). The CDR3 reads CASSPRGPGEQFF. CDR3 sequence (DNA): TGTGCCAGCAGTCCAAGGGGTCCAGGGGAGCAGTTCTTC.